The next 6 T cell receptor beta chains were all read from a single sample in a study of T cells and Merkel cell carcinoma outcomes. Here immunoSEQ multiplex PCR was the method, and the copy in TCRdb shows in-frame clones only, minus some. This table holds 5,000 to 8,000 clones, less than 95% found once. Sequenced material: tumor tissue from Merkel cell carcinoma. Receptors originate from a human donor with Merkel cell carcinoma.

This chain uses TRBV7-9 with TRBJ2-1; 9 bases are a match to TRBD2. The CDR3 sequence is 18 residues long. V lost 3 bases and J lost 1; bases outside the gene matches: 10. Germline V gene data show CDR1 as SEHNR and CDR2 as FQNEAQ (reference sequence). CDR3 protein: CASSFRISGGGSYNEQFF. The CDR3 coding sequence is TGTGCCAGCAGCTTTAGGATTAGCGGGGGCGGATCCTACAATGAGCAGTTCTTC.

The V gene is TRBV10-3, the J gene TRBJ2-5; the D is unclear. This CDR3 has 13 amino acids. Germline values: CDR1 ENHRY, CDR2 SYGVKD. Trimming left V 0 bases short and J 5 bases short, with 7 bases between. In DNA form, the CDR3 reads TGTGCCATCAGTGAGTCGGGTTGGGAGACCCAGTACTTC. Amino acids: CAISESGWETQYF.

CDR3 protein: CASSVGDGLRGYTF. In DNA, the CDR3 is TGTGCCAGCAGCGTTGGGGACGGACTGCGGGGCTACACCTTC. The rearrangement joins TRBV9 to TRBJ1-2, with TRBD1 as a possible D gene (5 bases). Trimming took 2 bases from V and 8 from J, leaving 16 bases between them. The length of the CDR3 is 14 residues. Germline V gene lookup returns CDR1 SGDLS and CDR2 YYNGEE.

The chain carries TRBV4-1 and TRBJ1-2; weak D call: TRBD1 (5 bases). Germline V gives CDR1 MGHRA, CDR2 YSYEKL. CDR3 size: 15 residues. The ends were cut back, 1 base at V and 9 bases at J, with 18 bases in the middle. The CDR3 DNA sequence: TGCGCCAGCAGCCAAGTCGGGACTGGGGCTACCCGCTACACCTTC. Protein: CASSQVGTGATRYTF.

The chain uses TRBV19 and TRBJ2-5; D not certain. The CDR3 extends over 15 amino acids. Germline V lookup: CDR1 LNHDA, CDR2 SQIVND (reference sequence). V was clipped by 6 bases and J by 4 bases, with 18 bases between them. The CDR3 coding sequence is TGTGCCAGTAGAAATAACAGCGTTTGGGGAGAGACCCAGTACTTC. Translating it yields CASRNNSVWGETQYF.

The V and J genes are TRBV5-1 and TRBJ2-3; 7 nucleotides match TRBD2. CDR1 is SGHRS, CDR2 YFSETQ, per germline. This CDR3 is 15 amino acids long. Trimming took 2 bases from V and 4 from J; bases not matched to a gene: 7. The CDR3 DNA reads TGCGCCAGCAGCTTTCAGGGTCGGGGGGCAGATACGCAGTATTTT. Protein product: CASSFQGRGADTQYF.